One T cell receptor beta chain is described in this entry. Its cognate antigen is unknown. One end of the junction fails to match germline, which may point to a read error. The repertoire was sequenced with immunoSEQ multiplex PCR; TCRdb's copy has only in-frame clones and lacks some. Among 75,000 to 100,000 clones, about 80% were seen once, and the ten largest hold approximately 5.5%. Samples of blood were obtained at baseline, on cycle 4 day 1, and on cycle 7 day 1. These data originate in a study of OX40 agonist ivuxolimab in advanced cancers. Study-level results: Nonresponders included some who also had low normalized T-cell clonal expansion.

The sequenced sample was CD4+ or CD8+ T cells sorted from blood, obtained in a trial of the OX40 agonist ivuxolimab. This receptor was obtained from an adult with an advanced solid tumor such as melanoma, head and neck, liver or kidney cancer.

This chain's CDR3 is CASSISHGAGPQKRGDF. In nucleotides, the CDR3 is TGTGCCAGTAGTATCAGCCATGGTGCGGGGCCCCAGAAGAGAGGGGACTTC. The J gene is TRBJ2-5, the V gene TRBV19; D perhaps matches TRBD2 (6 bases). This CDR3 has 17 amino acids. Germline CDR1 LNHDA, CDR2 SQIVND (reference sequence).